This TCR beta chain was recorded in a study of T-cell reconstitution after alpha-beta-depleted transplantation in children. During its preparation, the TCRbeta library received unique molecular identifiers. TCRdb redid the calling of the PCR reads with MiXCR, one entry per CDR3 protein. The sample consists of some 240,000 distinct CDR3 sequences, over 9.5% of them appearing once. The sample holds many counts of this clonotype. This clonotype was sampled from a human donor who donated a stem cell graft to a child with SCID. The sequenced sample was PBMCs from the stem cell graft donor, obtained from the stem cell graft.

Written as DNA, the CDR3 is TGTGCCAGCTCACCAGAATGGTCGGGTTACGAGCAGTACTTC. It translates to CASSPEWSGYEQYF. V gene TRBV18 combines with J gene TRBJ2-7; D unresolved. V was cut by 2 bases and J by 4 bases, with 12 bases left in between. CDR3 size: 14 residues. Germline CDR1 KGHSH, CDR2 LQKENI.